This T cell receptor (beta chain) is from a study of CD39 and CD103 CD8 tumor-infiltrating T cells (dated by TCRdb to 2016 to 2018). As for the study more broadly: An HPV-positive HNSCC, an HPV-negative HNSCC, an ovarian cancer and a melanoma patient were represented in the repertoire comparisons shown. Deep sequencing of TCRbeta CDR3 was used to compare the repertoires of CD8 TIL subsets, defined by CD103 and CD39, with those of peripheral memory CD8 T cells.

Summary of the overall study and its limitations: DP TIL clonotypes were rarely detected in blood or uninvolved lymph node, whereas DN TIL clonotypes were found to largely overlap with peripheral memory CD8 repertoires. DP CD8 TILs appeared to be more oligoclonal than DN and SP CD8 TILs and blood memory CD8 T cells, with about 56-86% covered by the top 30 clonotypes.

According to the germline V gene (reference sequence), CDR1 reads GTSNPN and CDR2 reads SVGIG. The CDR3 holds 13 amino acids from the cysteine to the phenylalanine. The only DNA kept is the CDR3, 39 bases in frame from the first base. Trimming takes 7 bases off V and 4 bases off J; junction bases not matched to a gene: 6. Concerning this clone: Its antigen remains unidentified. Per-base qualities were not stored, and no clone one base away is much larger.

For each subset, genomic DNA was extracted from 10,000 to 100,000 sorted cells using the DNeasy Blood and Tissue Kit. The immunoSEQ service sequenced and mapped the TCRbeta V-J or V-D-J regions, with each sample reaching coverage above 8.5x. In the paper's pipeline: Analysis was restricted to productive rearrangements exported from the immunoSEQ Analyzer platform, and clonality was assessed using the 500 most abundant clones. To quantify how much repertoires overlapped between populations, both the Morisita-Horn similarity index and the Jaccard index were used. Morisita-Horn similarity between CD8 T-cell subset TCR repertoires was measured in six cancer patients. The table comes from immuneACCESS by way of TCRdb, which keeps in-frame sequences with V and J called. Part of the clones is missing from these tables; in studies checked, under half for an unresolved V gene and the rest for unknown reasons. That table is the source of V, J and clone size, and D and trimming were worked out from the DNA. This sample has approximately 3,000 clones in its table, and under 90% of those were observed once. Jointly, the top ten make up around a fifth of the sample.

At the time of sample collection the patients were not on therapy, although prior treatments varied from chemotherapy, radiotherapy, surgery and immunotherapy to no treatment. After thawing, cells were enriched for T lymphocytes using a negative-selection kit, and EpCAM beads were added for tumor-infiltrating lymphocytes. For the CD8 TIL subsets, CD3+CD4-CD8+CD45RA- cells were FACS-sorted and divided into DN, SP and DP based on their expression of CD39 and CD103. Tumor specimens were minced and digested with hyaluronidase, collagenase and DNase for 1 h, filtered, Ficoll-enriched and cryopreserved. Populations were sorted to around 99% purity on a FACSAria II, and cell pellets were frozen for TCR sequencing without culture.

The receptor was isolated from a human donor with head and neck squamous cell carcinoma. The rearranged segments are TRBV30 and TRBJ2-7; TRBD2 matches 11 bases in the middle. Material: CD39- CD103- CD8+ T cells sorted from the tumor. The label giving this sample's cell subset or site can be read as: CD103-CD39- double-negative CD45RA- CD8 T cells. The CDR3 region has the sequence CAFSLAGGYEQYF. The nucleotides read TGTGCCTTCAGCCTAGCGGGGGGATACGAGCAGTACTTC.